These 26 T cell receptor beta chains came from one sample sequenced in a study of T-cell reconstitution after alpha-beta-depleted transplantation in children. Molecular barcoding with unique molecular identifiers was used for the TCRbeta library. TCRdb passed the PCR reads through MiXCR, listing each CDR3 protein once. Of hundreds of thousands of distinct CDR3 sequences in the sample, more than 20% were seen once. This material consisted of PBMCs, mostly from graft donor cells, taken 360 days after TCRalphabeta/CD19-depleted stem cell transplant. These receptors came from a female patient aged 2 to 10 who had a stem cell transplant for congenital amegakaryocytic thrombocytopenia, so the T cells may come from the graft donor.

The table lists this clonotype with a few counts. V gene TRBV3-1 combines with J gene TRBJ2-7; no definite D call. Germline V gene lookup returns CDR1 LGHDT and CDR2 YNNKEL (reference sequence). V lost 1 base and J 3 bases, leaving 13 bases between the germline ends. The length of the CDR3 is 15 residues. The CDR3 loop reads CASSQVRNRGYEQYF. CDR3 DNA sequence: TGTGCCAGCAGCCAAGTCCGGAACAGAGGCTACGAGCAGTACTTC.

V gene TRBV5-1 combines with J gene TRBJ2-7, with TRBD1 matching over 10 bases. The CDR3 is 15 amino acids. Looked up from germline, CDR1 is SGHRS and CDR2 is YFSETQ. The ends lost 4 bases at V and 6 bases at J; junction bases unmatched: 10. As DNA, the CDR3 is TGCGCCAGCAGCAGGACCGGGACAGGGGACCGCGAGCAGTACTTC. Translation: CASSRTGTGDREQYF.

Comment on this clonotype: The conserved phenylalanine or tryptophan normally closing the CDR3 is absent here, so this likely arose from a read error. The chain uses TRBV19 and TRBJ1-5; D is undetermined. Trimming removed 3 bases from V and 4 bases from J, with 7 bases in between. The germline CDR1 and CDR2 sequences are LNHDA and SQIVND (reference sequence). The CDR3 is made up of 13 amino acids. The CDR3 sequence is CASSIQDNQPQHC. CDR3 nucleotides: TGTGCCAGTAGTATTCAGGATAATCAGCCCCAGCATTGT.

The chain uses TRBV20-1 and TRBJ2-7; D unresolved. V lost 3 bases and J 1 base, leaving 16 bases between the germline ends. The germline V gene encodes CDR1 DFQATT and CDR2 SNEGSKA (reference sequence). This CDR3 is 15 amino acids long. The CDR3 sequence is CSASQPPGRSYEQYF. DNA for the CDR3: TGCAGTGCTAGTCAACCTCCAGGTCGGTCCTACGAGCAGTACTTC.

This clonotype was detected only a few times. The chain carries TRBV14 and TRBJ2-2; D is unresolved. The germline V gene encodes CDR1 SGHDN and CDR2 FVKESK. The V and J ends lost 4 bases and 8 bases respectively, with 14 bases between them. The CDR3 covers 14 residues. CDR3 DNA sequence: TGTGCCAGCAGCCCCTATCTTTCGGGTGGGGAGCTGTTTTTT. This gives the protein CASSPYLSGGELFF.

The J gene is TRBJ1-6, the V gene TRBV15, with D unresolved. V was shortened by 2 bases and J by 0 bases, with 11 bases between the two germline ends. The germline CDR1 and CDR2 sequences are LNHNV and YYDKDF (reference sequence). The CDR3 sequence is 17 residues long. The CDR3 DNA is TGTGCCACCAGCAGAAACGTCCGGAGCTCCTATAATTCACCCCTCCACTTT. It codes for CATSRNVRSSYNSPLHF.

The chain couples TRBV20-1 to TRBJ1-2, with 11 bases matching TRBD1. With 1 base clipped from V and 7 bases from J, the junction kept 5 bases outside the gene matches. CDR3 length: 14 amino acids. Looked up from germline, CDR1 is DFQATT and CDR2 is SNEGSKA (reference sequence). CDR3 protein: CSARVDRGLGGYTF. The CDR3 DNA follows: TGCAGTGCTAGAGTGGACAGGGGGCTCGGTGGCTACACCTTC.

The gene calls are TRBV4-3 and TRBJ2-1, with 13 nucleotides matching TRBD2. The CDR3 extends over 16 amino acids. V trimming: 2 bases; J trimming: 12 bases; junction bases outside the gene matches: 10. Germline V CDR1 and CDR2: LGHNA, YSLEER. CDR3 sequence reads: CASSQQLAGGRDGQFF. Here the CDR3 DNA reads TGCGCCAGCAGCCAACAACTAGCGGGAGGGCGTGATGGGCAGTTCTTC.

The chain has TRBV20-1 and TRBJ2-5; D unclear. Germline V gives CDR1 DFQATT, CDR2 SNEGSKA (reference sequence). This CDR3 is built from 12 residues. Trimming cost V 1 base and J 5 bases, with 8 bases left between them. CDR3 sequence: CSARVRLETQYF. The CDR3 bases are TGCAGTGCTAGAGTGAGGTTGGAGACCCAGTACTTC.

CDR3 residues: CASSAQGGNTGELFF. CDR3 coding DNA: TGTGCCAGCAGTGCTCAGGGGGGTAACACCGGGGAGCTGTTTTTT. The chain is built from TRBV6-1 and TRBJ2-2; possible D gene TRBD1, 7 bases. This CDR3 comprises 15 residues. Germline V gives CDR1 MNHNS, CDR2 SASEGT. V lost 4 bases, J lost 2 bases, and 11 bases lay in between.

J is TRBJ1-2 and V is TRBV4-1; D perhaps matches TRBD1 (5 bases). The CDR3 consists of 13 residues. Trimming stripped 5 bases from V and 8 bases from J, with 15 bases between. Germline loops: CDR1 MGHRA, CDR2 YSYEKL. The CDR3 sequence: CASSTPVGDGYTF. CDR3 nucleotides: TGCGCCAGCAGCACCCCTGTGGGGGACGGCTACACCTTC.

The V gene is TRBV6-5, the J gene TRBJ2-1; 8 nucleotides align to TRBD1. V shed 6 bases, J shed 15 bases, and the junction held 10 bases outside the gene matches. Germline values: CDR1 MNHEY, CDR2 SVGAGI. The CDR3 contains 12 residues. CDR3 amino acids: CASRAGTGNAFF. DNA of the CDR3: TGTGCCAGCAGGGCCGGGACAGGTAACGCGTTCTTC.

The chain joins TRBV7-6 to TRBJ2-7; perhaps TRBD2 as D (5 bases). Germline assignment: CDR1 SGHVS and CDR2 FNYEAQ. The CDR3 sequence is 15 residues long. V lost 3 bases and J lost 2, with 14 bases in between. CDR3 in amino acids: CASSLPAGGAYEQYF. In DNA, the CDR3 is TGTGCCAGCAGCTTGCCCGCGGGCGGAGCCTACGAGCAGTACTTC. Full variable domain (outside the CDR3, taken from reference TRBV7-6 and TRBJ2-7): GAGVSQSPRYKVTKRGQDVALRCDPISGHVSLYWYRQALGQGPEFLTYFNYEAQQDKSGLPNDRFSAERPEGSISTLTIQRTEQRDSAMYRCASSLPAGGAYEQYFGPGTRLTVT.

The chain joins TRBV29-1 to TRBJ1-2; 8 nucleotides match TRBD1. V was clipped by 0 bases and J by 3 bases; unmatched bases: 3. The CDR3 covers 14 residues. CDR1 and CDR2 (germline): SQVTM, ANQGSEA. For the CDR3, the DNA is TGCAGCGTTGAAGATGCAGGGGGCGACTATGGCTACACCTTC. Its translation is CSVEDAGGDYGYTF. Based on the CDR3 plus reference TRBV29-1 and TRBJ1-2, the full variable domain is SAVISQKPSRDICQRGTSLTIQCQVDSQVTMMFWYRQQPGQSLTLIATANQGSEATYESGFVIDKFPISRPNLTFSTLTVSNMSPEDSSIYLCSVEDAGGDYGYTFGSGTRLTVV.

The rearrangement links TRBV4-2 to TRBJ2-3; D is perhaps TRBD1 (6 bases). CDR1 and CDR2 (germline): LGHNA, YNFKEQ. Trimming pared 4 bases from V and 2 bases from J, leaving 13 bases between. CDR3 size: 15 residues. The CDR3 nucleotides read TGTGCCAGCAGCCCCTACAGGGTCCCCACAGATACGCAGTATTTT. Amino acid sequence: CASSPYRVPTDTQYF.

The genes are TRBV12-5 and TRBJ2-1, with a possible D match to TRBD2 (6 bases). CDR1 and CDR2 (germline): LGHNT, FRNRAP. Deletions cut 0 bases from V and 5 bases from J, with 17 bases between. The CDR3 extends over 17 amino acids. CDR3 loop: CASGLVRSRGIHNEQFF. The CDR3 nucleotides are TGTGCTAGTGGTTTGGTACGGTCCCGGGGGATCCACAATGAGCAGTTCTTC.

This clonotype was counted between two and nine times. The chain combines TRBV6-2 or TRBV6-3 with TRBJ2-7, with 12 bases lining up with TRBD2. The ends lost 6 bases at V and 1 base at J; junction bases unmatched: 4. CDR1 is MNHEY and CDR2 is SVGEGT in the germline V gene. The CDR3 covers 15 residues. CDR3 sequence: CASRGTSGHSYEQYF. As DNA, the CDR3 is TGTGCCAGCAGGGGGACTAGCGGGCATTCCTACGAGCAGTACTTC.

V usage is TRBV3-1 and J usage is TRBJ2-5; D not resolved. V lost 1 base and J 3 bases, leaving 6 bases between the germline ends. CDR1 and CDR2 from the germline V gene are LGHDT and YNNKEL (reference sequence). This CDR3 comprises 13 residues. The CDR3 reads CASSQVPKETQYF. The CDR3 nucleotides are TGTGCCAGCAGCCAAGTACCCAAAGAGACCCAGTACTTC.

V and J are TRBV28 and TRBJ1-5, with 7 bases that match TRBD1. J gave up 7 bases and V 5 bases, and 11 bases lay outside the gene matches. The CDR3 extends over 15 amino acids. Germline CDR1 reads MDHEN; CDR2 reads SYDVKM. The CDR3 spells CASSVEQGKRQPQHF. In DNA, the CDR3 is TGTGCCAGCAGTGTGGAACAGGGGAAGCGGCAGCCCCAGCATTTT.

V is TRBV20-1 and J is TRBJ2-5; 7 nucleotides align to TRBD2. This CDR3 region has 17 residues. Germline V gene sequence: CDR1 DFQATT, CDR2 SNEGSKA (reference sequence). The junction had 18 bases not matched to a gene; V was cut back by 3 bases and J by 5 bases. The CDR3 DNA reads as TGCAGTGCTAGCCTCTCTGTGGGAGGGTTCGTCATGGAGACCCAGTACTTC. It is translated as CSASLSVGGFVMETQYF.

This clonotype showed up many times. This chain connects TRBV9 to TRBJ2-1; D ambiguous. The CDR3 runs 14 residues. The germline V and J ends were trimmed by 0 bases and 6 bases, with 10 bases remaining between them. The V gene's germline CDR1 is SGDLS and CDR2 YYNGEE. Here the CDR3 reads CASSVGSRSNEQFF. The DNA for the CDR3 is TGTGCCAGCAGCGTAGGAAGTCGGTCCAATGAGCAGTTCTTC.

As concerns this clonotype: Germline is not matched at one junction end, which may reflect a read error. The V and J genes are TRBV20-1 and TRBJ2-7; TRBD2 matches 13 bases. This CDR3 region has 14 residues. Germline lookup yields CDR1 DFQATT and CDR2 SNEGSKA (reference sequence). CDR3 in DNA: TGCAGTGCTAGATCGGGACTAGCGGGGATTGAGCATTACTTC. Amino acid sequence: CSARSGLAGIEHYF.

V and J are TRBV12-3 or TRBV12-4 and TRBJ2-1; the D is unclear. V lost 5 bases and J lost 4, with 21 bases in between. This CDR3 region has 17 residues. CDR3 DNA sequence: TGTGCCAGCAGTAGTACCCAGGTTGCGTCCGGGTACAATGAGCAGTTCTTC. Encoded protein: CASSSTQVASGYNEQFF.

CDR3 amino acids: CAWSPGYPVRGYTF. The CDR3 bases are TGTGCCTGGAGTCCGGGATACCCAGTGAGAGGCTACACCTTC. The chain combines TRBV30 with TRBJ1-2, with no clear D. Trimming removed 2 bases at V and 8 bases at J, with 18 bases between. The CDR3 is 14 residues long. From germline, CDR1 is GTSNPN and CDR2 SVGIG (reference sequence). Drawing the rest from reference TRBV30 and TRBJ1-2, the complete variable domain is SQTIHQWPATLVQPVGSPLSLECTVEGTSNPNLYWYRQAAGRGLQLLFYSVGIGQISSEVPQNLSASRPQDRQFILSSKKLLLSDSGFYLCAWSPGYPVRGYTFGSGTRLTVV.

This clonotype was picked up many times. The chain uses TRBV28 and TRBJ1-1; the D is unclear. Germline V gene data show CDR1 as MDHEN and CDR2 as SYDVKM. With 6 bases removed from V and 0 bases from J, the gap between germline ends came to 5 bases. This CDR3 contains 12 residues. In DNA form, the CDR3 reads TGTGCCAGCAGCCCGATGAACACTGAAGCTTTCTTT. It specifies CASSPMNTEAFF.

This clonotype was recorded a few times. The CDR3 protein is CSARLGTAATYEQYF. DNA for the CDR3: TGCAGTGCTAGACTCGGGACGGCAGCCACCTACGAGCAGTACTTC. The chain joins TRBV20-1 to TRBJ2-7, with D perhaps being TRBD1 or TRBD2 (5 bases each). The CDR3 loop spans 15 amino acids. Trimming shortened V by 2 bases and J by 2 bases, and 16 bases separated the two germline ends. Germline V gives CDR1 DFQATT, CDR2 SNEGSKA (reference sequence).